Presented here are 26 T cell receptor beta chains from one specimen sequenced in a study of PD-1 blockade in classical Hodgkin lymphoma. Using immunoSEQ multiplex PCR, the repertoire was profiled, and TCRdb retains in-frame clones only, with some absent. The sample gives roughly 16,000 clones, approximately 88% of which show up once; over 30% is in the top ten. After autologous stem cell transplantation all patients relapsed, and prior brentuximab vedotin exposure differed between cohorts. The sequences come from peripheral blood mononuclear cells (PBMCs), collected before the second cycle of nivolumab. These receptor sequences come from a human donor with classical Hodgkin lymphoma.

This chain uses TRBV2 with TRBJ2-7; D gene uncertain. Germline V gene lookup returns CDR1 SNHLY and CDR2 FYNNEI. V dropped 3 bases and J dropped 12 bases, with 12 bases sitting between them. The CDR3 extends over 11 amino acids. The CDR3 DNA reads TGTGCCAGCAGTGATAGGGATCTGCGGTACTTC. The encoded protein is CASSDRDLRYF.

The V and J genes are TRBV5-1 and TRBJ1-2; D is unclear. Germline CDR1 reads SGHRS; CDR2 reads YFSETQ. With 5 bases removed from V and 2 bases from J, the gap between germline ends came to 10 bases. The CDR3 length is 13 residues. The CDR3 bases are TGCGCCAGCAGGGTCAGGAACAACTATGGCTACACCTTC. The encoded protein is CASRVRNNYGYTF.

The chain employs TRBV7-9 and TRBJ2-7, with TRBD2 identical over 8 bases. The CDR3 spans 16 residues. The J segment lost 6 bases and the V segment lost 5 bases, leaving 15 bases of the junction unmatched. Germline-derived CDR1 and CDR2 are SEHNR and FQNEAQ (reference sequence). The CDR3 spells CASSHPGSSGMGEQYF. The CDR3 coding sequence is TGTGCCAGCAGCCACCCAGGGAGTAGCGGGATGGGCGAGCAGTACTTC.

J is TRBJ2-7 and V is TRBV28; D gene ambiguous. The CDR3 has 14 amino acids. Per the germline V gene, CDR1 is MDHEN and CDR2 is SYDVKM. Trimming took off 4 bases at V and 4 bases at J, with 14 bases between the two ends. CDR3 in amino acids: CASSWTLLGYEQYF. The CDR3, as DNA: TGTGCCAGCAGTTGGACCTTACTGGGGTACGAGCAGTACTTC.

V gene TRBV7-9 combines with J gene TRBJ1-1; TRBD1 is a possible D gene (6 bases). The V gene lost 2 bases and the J gene lost 6 bases, with 16 bases spanning the gap. Germline CDR1 SEHNR, CDR2 FQNEAQ (reference sequence). The CDR3 is made up of 15 amino acids. CDR3 nucleotide sequence: TGTGCCAGCAGCTTAACCGGGACAATGAATCCTGAAGCTTTCTTT. This translates into CASSLTGTMNPEAFF.

The chain joins TRBV6-6 to TRBJ1-1, with D unclear. CDR1 and CDR2 from the germline V gene are MNHNY and SVGAGI (reference sequence). The CDR3 runs to 13 residues. V lost 2 bases, J lost 1 base, and 5 bases lay in between. DNA of the CDR3: TGTGCCAGCAGTTACGGTAGGAACACTGAAGCTTTCTTT. As protein: CASSYGRNTEAFF.

The DNA of the CDR3 is TGCGCCAGCGCCCCGCAGGACAAACGAAGGGGTTTCTACGAGCAGTACTTC. Its translation is CASAPQDKRRGFYEQYF. The chain uses TRBV4-1 and TRBJ2-7; possibly TRBD1 for D (5 bases). Trimming pared 8 bases from V and 3 bases from J, leaving 26 bases between. There are 17 residues in the CDR3. The V gene's germline CDR1 is MGHRA and CDR2 YSYEKL.

This chain connects TRBV2 to TRBJ1-5; D is perhaps TRBD1 (5 bases). The CDR3 has 13 residues. CDR1 SNHLY and CDR2 FYNNEI come from the germline V gene. Trimming pared 6 bases from V and 8 bases from J, leaving 14 bases between. The CDR3: CASRGDWAKPQHF. The DNA of the CDR3 is TGTGCCAGCAGGGGGGACTGGGCAAAGCCCCAGCATTTT.

J is TRBJ2-7 and V is TRBV6-6; D is unclear. Germline V gene data show CDR1 as MNHNY and CDR2 as SVGAGI (reference sequence). This CDR3 is built from 13 residues. Deletions cut 4 bases from V and 3 bases from J, with 10 bases between. For the CDR3, the DNA is TGTGCCAGCAGTTGGAGCCAAAACTACGAGCAGTACTTC. Its translation: CASSWSQNYEQYF.

In its sample, this clone was seen a few times. This chain uses TRBV5-1 with TRBJ1-1; D possibly corresponds to TRBD1 (5 bases). Germline V gene sequence: CDR1 SGHRS, CDR2 YFSETQ. CDR3 length equals 13 residues. V lost 6 bases to trimming and J lost 5 bases, with 14 bases between them. The CDR3 reads CASNQGGRTEAFF. DNA for the CDR3: TGCGCCAGCAACCAGGGCGGTAGGACTGAAGCTTTCTTT.

The chain joins TRBV13 to TRBJ2-7; D not certain. Germline V CDR1 and CDR2: PRHDT, FYEKMQ (reference sequence). The CDR3 runs to 12 residues. Trimming cost V 4 bases and J 9 bases, with 13 bases left between them. The CDR3 loop reads CASSSNLRGQYF. CDR3 coding DNA: TGTGCCAGCAGCTCGAACCTCCGCGGGCAGTACTTC.

The chain combines TRBV6-4 with TRBJ2-1, with 9 nucleotides matching TRBD2. This CDR3 has 15 residues. Germline CDR1 reads MRHNA; CDR2 reads SNTAGT. After removal of 8 bases from V and 6 bases from J, the junction contained 11 bases not matched to a gene. CDR3 DNA: TGTGCCAGCCCCCTCGCGGGGGGGCATAGCAATGAGCAGTTCTTC. Encoded protein: CASPLAGGHSNEQFF.

This chain connects TRBV7-3 to TRBJ1-2, with 11 nucleotides matching TRBD1. CDR3 length: 15 amino acids. V gave up 5 bases and J gave up 4 bases; unmatched junction bases: 6. Per germline, CDR1 SGHTA and CDR2 FQGTGA. The CDR3 sequence: CASSQGQGAGYGYTF. CDR3 coding DNA: TGTGCCAGCAGCCAAGGACAGGGGGCGGGCTATGGCTACACCTTC.

The V gene is TRBV6-5, the J gene TRBJ2-2; TRBD1 is a possible D gene (6 bases). The germline V gene encodes CDR1 MNHEY and CDR2 SVGAGI. Trimming stripped 0 bases from V and 2 bases from J, with 10 bases between. This CDR3 is 16 amino acids long. CDR3 nucleotide sequence: TGTGCCAGCAGTTACTCGGACAGACCAAACACCGGGGAGCTGTTTTTT. It codes for CASSYSDRPNTGELFF.

DNA for the CDR3: TGTGCCAGTAGTATACTCCGGGACAGGGATAGCTCACCCCTCCACTTT. Protein: CASSILRDRDSSPLHF. This chain uses TRBV19 with TRBJ1-6, with 9 nucleotides matching TRBD1. Germline V gene sequence: CDR1 LNHDA, CDR2 SQIVND (reference sequence). The CDR3 sequence is 16 residues long. V shed 2 bases and J 10 bases; nucleotides not matched to a gene: 9.

The chain joins TRBV6-1 to TRBJ2-5, with 9 bases fitting TRBD1. The V gene end was trimmed by 1 base and the J gene end by 0 bases; junction bases not matched to a gene: 3. Looked up from germline, CDR1 is MNHNS and CDR2 is SASEGT. CDR3 length: 16 amino acids. The CDR3 sequence: CASSEGTGVNQETQYF. The CDR3 nucleotides read TGTGCCAGCAGTGAAGGGACAGGGGTTAACCAAGAGACCCAGTACTTC.

This clone has a single count. V gene TRBV5-6 combines with J gene TRBJ2-7; D perhaps matches TRBD2 (7 bases). The CDR3 is made up of 15 amino acids. Germline V CDR1 and CDR2: SGHDT, YYEEEE. Between the trimmed V and J ends, which lost 4 bases and 4 bases, there was a span of 18 bases. The chain's CDR3 is CASSPPGGPHYEQYF. CDR3 bases: TGTGCCAGCAGCCCCCCGGGGGGCCCACATTACGAGCAGTACTTC.

The rearrangement uses TRBV11-2 and TRBJ2-7; no definite D call. Germline V gene lookup returns CDR1 SGHAT and CDR2 FQNNGV. The length of the CDR3 is 14 residues. V lost 5 bases and J 2 bases, leaving 13 bases between the germline ends. CDR3 coding DNA: TGTGCCAGCAGCCAAGGGCGCTTGCCCTACGAGCAGTACTTC. Translation: CASSQGRLPYEQYF.

The V and J genes are TRBV5-6 and TRBJ1-2; D is perhaps TRBD1 (5 bases). Germline values: CDR1 SGHDT, CDR2 YYEEEE. This CDR3 region has 13 residues. Trimming stripped 4 bases from V and 4 bases from J, with 11 bases between. CDR3 in amino acids: CASSAYGGYGYTF. As DNA, the CDR3 is TGTGCCAGCAGCGCTTACGGGGGCTATGGCTACACCTTC. Supplemented by reference TRBV5-6 and TRBJ1-2, the full variable domain reads DAGVTQSPTHLIKTRGQQVTLRCSPKSGHDTVSWYQQALGQGPQFIFQYYEEEERQRGNFPDRFSGHQFPNYSSELNVNALLLGDSALYLCASSAYGGYGYTFGSGTRLTVV.

The DNA for the CDR3 is TGTGCCAGCAGCCGGACAGGGGGTGGCACAGATACGCAGTATTTT. Its translation is CASSRTGGGTDTQYF. J is TRBJ2-3 and V is TRBV7-9; 10 positions match TRBD1. The CDR3 sequence is 15 residues long. The germline V gene encodes CDR1 SEHNR and CDR2 FQNEAQ (reference sequence). J was trimmed by 1 base and V by 5 bases; bases with no gene match: 3.

The V call is TRBV14, the J call TRBJ2-1; no reliable D call. This CDR3 spans 15 amino acids. V gave up 0 bases and J gave up 4 bases, with 10 bases separating them. Germline V gene data show CDR1 as SGHDN and CDR2 as FVKESK. The CDR3 DNA follows: TGTGCCAGCAGCCAAGAAAAGGAGCTTTACAATGAGCAGTTCTTC. Its translation: CASSQEKELYNEQFF.

The chain combines TRBV5-1 with TRBJ2-1, with a weak D call TRBD1 (6 bases). Trimming cost V 4 bases and J 7 bases, with 15 bases left between them. This CDR3 has 14 residues. CDR1 SGHRS and CDR2 YFSETQ come from the germline V gene. The CDR3 reads CASSISTQGNEQFF. The CDR3, as DNA: TGCGCCAGCAGCATATCGACCCAGGGGAATGAGCAGTTCTTC.

Of note for this clone: Mismatch with germline at one junction end may stem from a read error. The chain's CDR3 is CASSLETASEQYF. DNA for the CDR3: TGTGCTAGCAGCTTGGAAACCGCGAGCGAGCAGTACTTC. The genes are TRBV7-7 and TRBJ2-7; the D is unclear. The CDR3 is 13 residues long. The V gene's germline CDR1 is SSHAT and CDR2 FNYEAQ (reference sequence).

This chain links TRBV4-1 with TRBJ1-6; 7 nucleotides agree with TRBD1. Germline V gene data show CDR1 as MGHRA and CDR2 as YSYEKL. This CDR3 comprises 17 residues. Trimming removed 1 base from V and 9 bases from J; junction bases left unmatched: 12. In DNA form, the CDR3 reads TGCGCCAGCAGCCAAGCCAACTCCGACAGGGTTGGTTCACCCCTCCACTTT. Translated: CASSQANSDRVGSPLHF.

The chain carries TRBV7-3 and TRBJ1-6, with D possibly TRBD1 on 5 matching bases. Germline CDR1 reads SGHTA; CDR2 reads FQGTGA. The CDR3 is 16 residues long. Trimming removed 0 bases at V and 7 bases at J, with 13 bases between. The DNA of the CDR3 is TGTGCCAGCAGCTTAACTGGGGCAGGGTTAAATTCACCCCTCCACTTT. This codes for CASSLTGAGLNSPLHF. The full variable domain, its missing parts supplied by reference TRBV7-3 and TRBJ1-6, is GAGVSQTPSNKVTEKGKYVELRCDPISGHTALYWYRQSLGQGPEFLIYFQGTGAADDSGLPNDRFFAVRPEGSVSTLKIQRTERGDSAVYLCASSLTGAGLNSPLHFGNGTRLTVT.

The chain is built from TRBV5-1 and TRBJ2-1; 8 positions agree with TRBD2. Unmatched junction bases numbered 6, after V lost 4 bases and J lost 0 bases. This CDR3 has 16 amino acids. Germline loops: CDR1 SGHRS, CDR2 YFSETQ. CDR3 sequence: CASSRSAGDSYNEQFF. CDR3 DNA sequence: TGCGCCAGCAGCCGTTCAGCGGGAGACTCCTACAATGAGCAGTTCTTC.